A single TCR beta chain is shown here with its context. This clone was recorded once. The antigen it binds to is not known. Within one base of it there is no much larger clone, and no base qualities were kept. Reading from cysteine to phenylalanine, the CDR3 counts 16 amino acids. Here the CDR3 DNA is all that survives: 48 bases in frame from base 1. The germline V gene (reference sequence) yields PRHDT for CDR1 and FYEKMQ for CDR2. The germline V end is reduced by 0 bases and the J end by 6 bases; junction bases left unmatched: 5. The CDR3 regions of human TCRbeta chains were subjected to immunosequencing. The original pipeline was this. TCRs in the repertoires were compared against a reference library of SARS-CoV-2-specific TCRs that had been generated with the MIRA antigen-specificity platform. Breadth was defined as the fraction of unique TCRs that were SARS-CoV-2-associated, and depth was defined as the fraction of total T cells that were SARS-CoV-2-associated. Using the MIRA data, each spike-specific TCR was mapped to the spike region that the TCR reacts to and placed in a CD4 or CD8 class. Log10-transformed breadth and depth values were compared by one-way ANOVA with Sidak's multiple comparisons tests. The table was pulled from immuneACCESS by TCRdb, which kept in-frame rearrangements only. Such tables lose some clones; where checked, under half of the loss comes from unresolved V genes, and the rest has no known cause. That table supplies the V and J calls and clone size; D and trimming were determined from the DNA. The table for this sample lists around 70,000 clones; over 60% of them were counted only once. Together, the top ten hold roughly 12% of the sample.

The sample comes from a study of T cell responses to AZD1222 COVID-19 vaccine (dated by TCRdb to about 2021). Study-level background: Because spike-specific TCR depth and breadth did not differ between the two schedules, AZD1222 recipients who got a second dose at roughly 4 weeks were pooled with those who got a second dose at roughly 12 weeks. TCR sequencing covered roughly 230 trial participants: 207 given two doses of AZD1222 and around 25 given two doses of MenACWY control vaccine. Trial participants were enrolled by age into 18-55, 56-69 and 70-plus year subgroups, with approximately 160, 26 and 62 TCR-sequenced participants respectively.

The time point label here, explained by the study, means: baseline before first vaccination. Samples from vaccinated people were obtained from the UK trials COV001 and COV002, which included a single-blind randomized controlled phase 2/3 trial of AZD1222 (ChAdOx1 nCoV-19) in healthy adults. For TCRbeta chain sequencing, PBMC samples were collected from trial participants at day 0 and at day 28 after the second dose. Here is what the overall study found, with its caveats: After two AZD1222 doses, both the breadth and the depth of spike-specific TCRs were significantly higher than at day 0 and than in MenACWY recipients. The vaccine-associated CD4 TCRs covered the entire spike protein, and the dominant responses fell in regions 160-218 and 743-854. Most participants were white British and females outnumbered males, and the authors suggested that clonal diversity may have been underestimated. Because no day 14 peak-response samples were available, the repertoires could be characterized only after the peak T cell response. Conclusions about previously exposed vaccinees are limited because only 6 or 7 AZD1222 recipients were SARS-CoV-2 seropositive at baseline. Reportedly, almost half of the unique spike-specific TCRs recognized epitopes lying outside the regions that are mutated in the B.1.351 and B.1.1.7 variants. The 56-69-year group was small, and its depth increase did not reach significance, likely because of low power.

The receptor's source is an adult in good health. The sequences come from peripheral blood, collected on day 0 of AZD1222 vaccination. The rearranged chain carries TRBV13 and TRBJ2-2; 9 nucleotides in the junction match TRBD2. The DNA sequence follows: TGTGCCAGCAGCTTAGGCCCTAGCGGGGATTCCGGGGAGCTGTTTTTT. Its product reads: CASSLGPSGDSGELFF. Here the CDR3 is joined to the reference TRBV13 and TRBJ2-2 genes, and the full variable domain is: AAGVIQSPRHLIKEKRETATLKCYPIPRHDTVYWYQQGPGQDPQFLISFYEKMQSDKGSIPDRFSAQQFSDYHSELNMSSLELGDSALYFCASSLGPSGDSGELFFGEGSRLTVL.